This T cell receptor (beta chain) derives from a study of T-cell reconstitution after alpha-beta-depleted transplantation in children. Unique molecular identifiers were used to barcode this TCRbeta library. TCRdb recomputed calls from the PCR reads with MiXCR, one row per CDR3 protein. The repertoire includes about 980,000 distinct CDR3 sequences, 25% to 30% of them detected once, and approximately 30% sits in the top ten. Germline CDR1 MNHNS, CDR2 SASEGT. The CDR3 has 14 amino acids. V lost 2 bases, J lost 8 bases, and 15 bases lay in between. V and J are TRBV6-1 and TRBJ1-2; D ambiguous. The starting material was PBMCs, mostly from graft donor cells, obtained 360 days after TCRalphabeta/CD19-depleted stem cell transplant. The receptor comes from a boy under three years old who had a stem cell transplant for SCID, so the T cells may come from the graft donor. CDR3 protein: CASSELGRDRGYTF. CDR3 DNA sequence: TGTGCCAGCAGTGAATTGGGTAGGGATAGGGGCTACACCTTC.